Below, 2 T cell receptor beta chains from the same sample are listed, as sequenced in a study of cytomegalovirus exposure and HLA in healthy donors. The study ran its PCR with 60 Vbeta and 13 Jbeta primers. Generated by immunoSEQ multiplex PCR, the TCRdb table keeps only in-frame clones and is missing some. This repertoire shows 130,000 to 150,000 clones, 75% to 80% found once; its top ten account for under 0.8%. The specimen sequenced was PBMCs. Receptors originate from a male donor in good health and CMV-seronegative.

The chain links TRBV7-9 to TRBJ2-6; a weak D match, TRBD2 (7 bases). V gave up 5 bases and J gave up 3 bases, with 14 bases separating them. CDR3 length: 16 residues. Germline V gene lookup returns CDR1 SEHNR and CDR2 FQNEAQ (reference sequence). This CDR3 is CASSGGGAGGANVLTF. Here the CDR3 DNA reads TGTGCCAGCAGCGGGGGGGGCGCAGGTGGGGCCAACGTCCTGACTTTC.

CDR3 nucleotides: TGTGCCAGCAGTGAAGAGGCTAGCGGACACACAGATACGCAGTATTTT. Translating gives CASSEEASGHTDTQYF. The chain joins TRBV2 to TRBJ2-3; 7 bases map to TRBD2. This CDR3 has 16 amino acids. CDR1 is SNHLY and CDR2 is FYNNEI in the germline V gene. After removal of 1 base from V and 2 bases from J, the junction contained 6 bases not matched to a gene.